The clone carrying this T cell receptor (beta chain) was counted many times. Its antigen remains unidentified. A universal primer site arose from template switching, and cDNA bore unique molecular identifiers. MiXCR, run by TCRdb on the 5' RACE reads, gives a single entry per CDR3 protein. The profile shows hundreds of thousands of distinct CDR3 sequences, approximately 20% of them singletons. The data derive from a study of identical twins. Findings and caveats of the study: Among out-of-frame alpha sequences shared by twins, low generation probability occurred in excess. Twins showed weaker excess sharing in their beta out-of-frame sequences. For cord blood, abundant beta clonotypes had fewer insertions, unlike memory repertoires, which showed none.

Trimming cost V 3 bases and J 2 bases; bases outside gene matches: 11. The CDR3 consists of 19 residues. Germline values: CDR1 KGHSH, CDR2 LQKENI. The same sample was also used in a study of yellow fever vaccine responses in identical twins.

This clonotype originated in a young woman in good health. The sequencing input was CD4+ T cells sorted from blood. V usage is TRBV18 and J usage is TRBJ2-3, with 13 nucleotides matching TRBD2. CDR3 sequence (DNA): TGTGCCAGCTCACCCCCTCGGACTAGCGGGGGCACCCACACAGATACGCAGTATTTT. This gives the protein CASSPPRTSGGTHTDTQYF.